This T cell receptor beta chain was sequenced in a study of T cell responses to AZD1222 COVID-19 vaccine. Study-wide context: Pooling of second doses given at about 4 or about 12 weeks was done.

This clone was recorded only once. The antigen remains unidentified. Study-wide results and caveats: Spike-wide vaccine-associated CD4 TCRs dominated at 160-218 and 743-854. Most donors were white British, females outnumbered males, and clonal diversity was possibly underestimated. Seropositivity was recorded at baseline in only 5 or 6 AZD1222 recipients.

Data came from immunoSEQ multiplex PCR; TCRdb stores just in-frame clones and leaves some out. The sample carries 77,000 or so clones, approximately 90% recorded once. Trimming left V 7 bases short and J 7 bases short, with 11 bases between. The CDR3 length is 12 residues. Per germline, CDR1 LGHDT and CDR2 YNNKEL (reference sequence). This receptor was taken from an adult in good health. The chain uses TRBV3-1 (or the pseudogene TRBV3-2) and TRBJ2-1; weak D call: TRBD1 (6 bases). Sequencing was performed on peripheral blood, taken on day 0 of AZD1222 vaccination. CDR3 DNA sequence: TGTGCCAGCAACGTTAGGGGGAATGAGCAGTTCTTC. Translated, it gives CASNVRGNEQFF.